The next 10 T cell receptor beta chains were all read from a single sample in a study of cytomegalovirus exposure and HLA in healthy donors. A multiplex PCR was run with 60 Vbeta primers and 13 Jbeta primers. TCRdb's table, derived via immunoSEQ multiplex PCR, lists solely in-frame clones and lacks some. The data hold about 150,000 clones, with around 73% observed a single time. Sequenced sample: PBMCs. The receptors stem from a woman younger than 30 in good health and CMV-seronegative.

The chain uses TRBV5-1 and TRBJ1-1; 7 bases align to TRBD1. V trimming: 4 bases; J trimming: 3 bases; junction bases outside the gene matches: 9. Per germline, CDR1 SGHRS and CDR2 YFSETQ. The CDR3 loop spans 15 amino acids. The CDR3 sequence: CASSPNSGGYTEAFF. The CDR3 bases are TGCGCCAGCAGCCCCAACTCAGGGGGGTACACTGAAGCTTTCTTT.

The chain uses TRBV28 and TRBJ1-2; a weak D match, TRBD1 (6 bases). V lost 5 bases, J lost 5 bases, and 12 bases lay in between. Per the germline V gene, CDR1 is MDHEN and CDR2 is SYDVKM. The CDR3 runs to 13 residues. CDR3 loop: CASSPGQHYGYTF. The DNA for the CDR3 is TGTGCCAGCAGTCCCGGACAGCATTATGGCTACACCTTC.

The rearrangement joins TRBV11-2 to TRBJ1-1; D not certain. The V gene lost 5 bases and the J gene lost 7 bases, with 17 bases spanning the gap. Germline CDR1 reads SGHAT; CDR2 reads FQNNGV. CDR3 length equals 14 residues. The DNA of the CDR3 is TGTGCCAGCAGCCCCGGTTTAAGGGAGGTTGAAGCTTTCTTT. Translated: CASSPGLREVEAFF.

The chain employs TRBV4-3 and TRBJ1-6; 9 nucleotides line up with TRBD1. Trimming cost V 0 bases and J 4 bases; bases outside gene matches: 1. The CDR3 loop spans 16 amino acids. CDR1 is LGHNA, CDR2 YSLEER, per germline. In nucleotides, the CDR3 is TGCGCCAGCAGCCAAGATGGACAGGGGTATAATTCACCCCTCCACTTT. It is translated as CASSQDGQGYNSPLHF.

V gene TRBV5-1 combines with J gene TRBJ2-3, with 7 bases matching TRBD2. Germline V gene sequence: CDR1 SGHRS, CDR2 YFSETQ. The CDR3 spans 14 residues. Trimming removed 7 bases from V and 2 bases from J; junction bases left unmatched: 7. The CDR3 here is CASSPRGDTDTQYF. CDR3 sequence (DNA): TGCGCCAGCTCTCCCCGGGGGGACACAGATACGCAGTATTTT.

This sequence joins TRBV5-1 and TRBJ2-3; 9 nucleotides align to TRBD2. The CDR3 loop spans 16 amino acids. CDR1 is SGHRS and CDR2 is YFSETQ in the germline V gene. The trim removed 4 bases at V and 4 bases at J, leaving 10 bases unmatched. The CDR3 spells CASSLTGTSSADTQYF. In DNA form, the CDR3 reads TGCGCCAGCAGCCTAACCGGGACTAGCAGTGCAGATACGCAGTATTTT.

This clone has only a few counts. The rearrangement links TRBV6-1 to TRBJ2-1; TRBD1 matches at 11 bases. Germline V lookup: CDR1 MNHNS, CDR2 SASEGT. The trim removed 5 bases at V and 7 bases at J, leaving 7 bases unmatched. The CDR3 has 15 residues. DNA of the CDR3: TGTGCCAGCAGTCGCCGGACAGGGGGCAATAATGAGCAGTTCTTC. This encodes CASSRRTGGNNEQFF.

The chain employs TRBV4-3 and TRBJ2-7; 9 nucleotides line up with TRBD1. This CDR3 has 15 residues. Germline values: CDR1 LGHNA, CDR2 YSLEER. The junction had 4 bases not matched to a gene; V was cut back by 4 bases and J by 0 bases. CDR3 region: CASSRGTGNSYEQYF. CDR3 bases: TGCGCCAGCAGCCGGGGGACAGGGAACTCCTACGAGCAGTACTTC.

The chain links TRBV11-3 to TRBJ2-7, with D perhaps TRBD1 (7 bases). The CDR3 sequence is 14 residues long. Trimming took off 5 bases at V and 2 bases at J, with 13 bases between the two ends. The germline CDR1 and CDR2 sequences are SGHNT and YENEEA. CDR3 residues: CASSPGGITYEQYV. The DNA for the CDR3 is TGTGCCAGCAGCCCAGGGGGGATCACCTACGAGCAGTACGTC.

The rearrangement uses TRBV10-3 and TRBJ2-1, with 10 positions matching TRBD2. CDR1 is ENHRY, CDR2 SYGVKD, per germline. This CDR3 comprises 16 residues. The V and J ends lost 0 bases and 5 bases, in that order; junction bases with no gene match: 4. In DNA form, the CDR3 reads TGTGCCATCAGTGAGTCGATAGCGGGGGGAAACAATGAGCAGTTCTTC. Residues: CAISESIAGGNNEQFF.